The 4 T cell receptor beta chains below all came from one sample that was sequenced in a study of blood T cell repertoires in COVID-19. Sequencing used immunoSEQ multiplex PCR; TCRdb keeps in-frame clones, though not all of them. This sample yields approximately 80,000 clones, of which 81% are seen a single time; roughly two fifths belongs to the top ten. The specimen sequenced was peripheral blood. Receptors originate from a man older than 75 with acute or convalescent COVID-19.

The chain has TRBV5-1 and TRBJ2-2, with D maybe TRBD1 (5 bases). Trimming removed 4 bases at V and 0 bases at J, with 7 bases between. The CDR3 has 14 residues. Germline CDR1 is SGHRS and CDR2 is YFSETQ. The CDR3 DNA follows: TGCGCCAGCAGCGTGACAGCGAACACCGGGGAGCTGTTTTTT. It yields the protein CASSVTANTGELFF.

The rearrangement uses TRBV29-1 and TRBJ1-1, with a weak D call TRBD1 (5 bases). Germline assignment: CDR1 SQVTM and CDR2 ANQGSEA. The V end lost 8 bases, the J end lost 5 bases, and 15 bases lay between the germline ends. This CDR3 is 12 amino acids long. Here the CDR3 reads CSTVGGTTEAFF. DNA for the CDR3: TGCAGCACTGTGGGGGGAACGACTGAAGCTTTCTTT.

V and J are TRBV5-1 and TRBJ2-3; 9 positions agree with TRBD2. This CDR3 has 17 amino acids. Unmatched junction bases numbered 12, after V lost 1 base and J lost 6 bases. CDR1 and CDR2 from the germline V gene are SGHRS and YFSETQ. The CDR3 here is CASSLFAGGRPPDTQYF. CDR3 sequence (DNA): TGCGCCAGCAGCTTGTTCGCGGGAGGGCGTCCTCCGGATACGCAGTATTTT.

The chain uses TRBV2 and TRBJ1-1; no firm D call. The CDR3 extends over 15 amino acids. The germline V and J ends were trimmed by 2 bases and 5 bases, with 15 bases remaining between them. Germline CDR1 SNHLY, CDR2 FYNNEI. The chain's CDR3 is CASSEPYPGETEAFF. The CDR3 bases are TGTGCCAGCAGTGAACCTTACCCCGGGGAAACTGAAGCTTTCTTT.